A single sample is the source of the 31 T cell receptor beta chains below, sequenced in a study of blood T cell repertoires in COVID-19. Clones were sequenced by immunoSEQ multiplex PCR, and TCRdb holds only the in-frame ones, with some missing. The table lists around 100,000 clones, 75% to 90% of them singletons, with less than 8% in the top ten. Material: peripheral blood. The origin of the receptors is a man between 65 and 85 years old with acute or convalescent COVID-19.

The V call is TRBV3-1 (or the pseudogene TRBV3-2), the J call TRBJ2-7; D uncertain. The length of the CDR3 is 14 residues. Germline-derived CDR1 and CDR2 are LGHDT and YNNKEL (reference sequence). The V and J ends lost 1 base and 2 bases respectively, with 9 bases between them. CDR3 sequence (DNA): TGTGCCAGCAGCCAAGGTTTAGCCGCCTACGAGCAGTACTTC. It specifies CASSQGLAAYEQYF.

This chain links TRBV29-1 with TRBJ1-4, with D possibly being TRBD1 (6 bases). The CDR3 runs to 13 residues. V lost 7 bases to trimming and J lost 11 bases, with 20 bases between them. Germline V gene data show CDR1 as SQVTM and CDR2 as ANQGSEA. The CDR3 nucleotides are TGCAGCGCTGGGGTTAACGAGGGGGAGAAACTGTTTTTT. Translated, it gives CSAGVNEGEKLFF.

The CDR3 nucleotides are TGTGCCAGCCAGATTCCAAGCTCCTACGAGCAGTACTTC. It specifies CASQIPSSYEQYF. This chain links TRBV28 with TRBJ2-7; D unresolved. The CDR3 is 13 amino acids. Between the trimmed V and J ends, which lost 8 bases and 0 bases, there was a span of 11 bases. The V gene's germline CDR1 is MDHEN and CDR2 SYDVKM.

The V and J genes are TRBV14 and TRBJ2-1, with a tentative D call TRBD1 (6 bases). V lost 1 base and J 5 bases, leaving 18 bases between the germline ends. Germline V CDR1 and CDR2: SGHDN, FVKESK. The CDR3 loop spans 17 amino acids. CDR3 sequence reads: CASSQGLPGTLDNEQFF. CDR3 bases: TGTGCCAGCAGCCAAGGGCTTCCCGGGACATTAGACAATGAGCAGTTCTTC.

The V gene is TRBV30, the J gene TRBJ2-2; 9 nucleotides line up with TRBD1. J lost 6 bases, V lost 2 bases, and 1 base had no gene match. Germline CDR1 and CDR2: GTSNPN and SVGIG (reference sequence). The CDR3 totals 13 residues. The CDR3 sequence: CAWSNRGPGELFF. The CDR3 region has the DNA TGTGCCTGGAGTAACAGGGGGCCCGGGGAGCTGTTTTTT.

This clone was seen a few times. This chain links TRBV4-2 with TRBJ1-1, with D possibly matching TRBD1 (6 bases). Germline lookup yields CDR1 LGHNA and CDR2 YNFKEQ. The V gene lost 1 base and the J gene lost 4 bases, with 19 bases spanning the gap. CDR3 length equals 17 residues. The CDR3: CASSQGTGKDSSTEAFF. Written as DNA, the CDR3 is TGTGCCAGCAGCCAAGGAACAGGGAAAGATTCGAGCACTGAAGCTTTCTTT.

This chain uses TRBV28 with TRBJ2-3, with 7 bases fitting TRBD2. The CDR3 extends over 15 amino acids. Germline CDR1 reads MDHEN; CDR2 reads SYDVKM. V trimming: 4 bases; J trimming: 3 bases; junction bases outside the gene matches: 7. The CDR3 protein is CASSSAWEGTDTQYF. The CDR3 bases are TGTGCCAGCAGTTCAGCCTGGGAGGGGACAGATACGCAGTATTTT.

The rearrangement joins TRBV11-2 to TRBJ2-7; possible D gene TRBD2, 6 bases. The V gene lost 3 bases and the J gene lost 5 bases, with 11 bases spanning the gap. CDR3 size: 13 residues. The germline V gene has CDR1 SGHAT and CDR2 FQNNGV. The CDR3 sequence: CASSLGLGDEQYF. Here the CDR3 DNA reads TGTGCCAGCAGCTTGGGACTGGGCGACGAGCAGTACTTC.

The chain is built from TRBV28 and TRBJ2-7, with 9 bases identical to TRBD1. Trimming removed 6 bases from V and 0 bases from J; junction bases left unmatched: 6. This CDR3 has 15 amino acids. CDR1 and CDR2 (germline): MDHEN, SYDVKM. CDR3 amino acids: CASRSGTGSSYEQYF. The CDR3 DNA follows: TGTGCCAGCAGATCCGGGACAGGGAGCTCCTACGAGCAGTACTTC.

This chain links TRBV18 with TRBJ2-6, with unresolved D. This CDR3 has 17 amino acids. Trimming removed 1 base at V and 0 bases at J, with 10 bases between. Germline V gives CDR1 KGHSH, CDR2 LQKENI. The CDR3 nucleotides are TGTGCCAGCTCACCACGCCCAACAGTCTCTGGGGCCAACGTCCTGACTTTC. Translated, it gives CASSPRPTVSGANVLTF.

J is TRBJ2-6 and V is TRBV18, with TRBD2 identical over 12 bases. CDR3 length equals 18 residues. Germline lookup yields CDR1 KGHSH and CDR2 LQKENI. V shed 4 bases and J 4 bases; nucleotides not matched to a gene: 8. The CDR3 protein is CASSLPSGGASGANVLTF. The CDR3 nucleotides are TGTGCCAGCTCACTACCTAGCGGGGGGGCCTCCGGGGCCAACGTCCTGACTTTC.

This chain links TRBV6-4 with TRBJ2-7, with 7 bases matching TRBD1. Trimming at V came to 6 bases and at J to 6 bases, leaving 14 bases not matched to a gene. Per the germline V gene, CDR1 is MRHNA and CDR2 is SNTAGT. This CDR3 comprises 15 residues. CDR3 coding DNA: TGTGCCAGCAGCCGCTCCGGGACAGAGGTGTTCGAGCAGTACTTC. Translated: CASSRSGTEVFEQYF.

In this sample, this clone turned up once. This chain connects TRBV10-2 to TRBJ1-4; D gene unclear. The CDR3 has 13 amino acids. Deletions cut 8 bases from V and 8 bases from J, with 15 bases between. CDR1 is WSHSY, CDR2 SAAADI, per germline. The CDR3 loop reads CASSRGSGEKLFF. The CDR3 DNA reads TGCGCCAGCTCCCGGGGAAGCGGGGAAAAACTGTTTTTT.

This chain connects TRBV27 to TRBJ2-2; perhaps TRBD2 as D (6 bases). This CDR3 is built from 15 residues. Trimming stripped 5 bases from V and 10 bases from J, with 20 bases between. Germline CDR1 is MNHEY and CDR2 is SMNVEV (reference sequence). The CDR3 bases are TGTGCCAGCAGTCCTCACTTAGCGGCTAGTTCGGAGCTGTTTTTT. Protein: CASSPHLAASSELFF.

The genes are TRBV5-4 and TRBJ2-6, with a weak D call TRBD2 (5 bases). The length of the CDR3 is 19 residues. Germline V lookup: CDR1 SGHNT, CDR2 YYREEE (reference sequence). Trimming stripped 6 bases from V and 0 bases from J, with 22 bases between. Here the CDR3 DNA reads TGTGCCAGCACCACCCCTGTCGGAGGACGACTCTCTGGGGCCAACGTCCTGACTTTC. Its protein product is CASTTPVGGRLSGANVLTF.

This clone showed up just a few times. V gene TRBV7-3 combines with J gene TRBJ1-1; D is undetermined. The ends were cut back, 5 bases at V and 0 bases at J, with 13 bases in the middle. The CDR3 covers 15 residues. CDR1 is SGHTA, CDR2 FQGTGA, per germline. CDR3 in DNA: TGTGCCAGCAGCCCCCGGGGAGCAGTGAACACTGAAGCTTTCTTT. Protein: CASSPRGAVNTEAFF.

The table lists this clone with a few counts. This CDR3 reads CASSIGTGLTDTQYF. The DNA of the CDR3 is TGTGCCAGTAGTATCGGGACAGGGCTCACAGATACGCAGTATTTT. The rearrangement links TRBV19 to TRBJ2-3, with TRBD1 matching over 9 bases. Losses at the gene ends were 3 bases for V and 2 bases for J; bases not matched to a gene: 3. The length of the CDR3 is 15 residues. CDR1 LNHDA and CDR2 SQIVND come from the germline V gene (reference sequence).

The chain employs TRBV29-1 and TRBJ2-7; TRBD1 agrees at 7 bases. V dropped 7 bases and J dropped 3; count of bases not matched to a gene: 6. CDR3 length equals 12 residues. Germline V gene sequence: CDR1 SQVTM, CDR2 ANQGSEA. The CDR3 protein is CSARDSGYEQYF. CDR3 nucleotides: TGCAGCGCCCGGGACAGCGGCTACGAGCAGTACTTC.

This sequence joins TRBV5-1 and TRBJ1-1; D is unclear. The CDR3 is 14 residues long. The V gene's germline CDR1 is SGHRS and CDR2 YFSETQ. Trimming took off 2 bases at V and 2 bases at J, with 10 bases between the two ends. CDR3 protein: CASSFHRVNTEAFF. The CDR3 region has the DNA TGCGCCAGCAGCTTTCACCGGGTTAACACTGAAGCTTTCTTT.

CDR3 residues: CASSPPGKAGGTDTQYF. The CDR3 DNA follows: TGTGCCAGCTCACCACCCGGAAAAGCGGGGGGCACAGATACGCAGTATTTT. The J gene is TRBJ2-3, the V gene TRBV18; TRBD2 matches at 8 bases. V lost 0 bases to trimming and J lost 1 base; unmatched junction nucleotides: 6. The CDR3 has 17 residues. Germline V gene sequence: CDR1 KGHSH, CDR2 LQKENI.

This clone is a singleton in its sample. This chain joins TRBV5-4 and TRBJ1-1; the D gene is possibly TRBD1 (5 bases). V lost 0 bases and J lost 3, with 9 bases in between. The CDR3 length is 14 residues. Germline loops: CDR1 SGHNT, CDR2 YYREEE (reference sequence). The CDR3 protein is CASSLAMTDTEAFF. The CDR3 coding sequence is TGTGCCAGCAGCTTGGCCATGACAGACACTGAAGCTTTCTTT.

The V call is TRBV7-9, the J call TRBJ1-5, with D hard to call. With 5 bases removed from V and 7 bases from J, the gap between germline ends came to 15 bases. The CDR3 extends over 14 amino acids. In germline, CDR1 is SEHNR, CDR2 FQNEAQ (reference sequence). For the CDR3, the DNA is TGTGCCAGCAGCCAAGCTTGGGGAGAGCAGCCCCAGCATTTT. Amino acids: CASSQAWGEQPQHF.

This chain joins TRBV30 and TRBJ2-7, with 9 bases matching TRBD1. Trimming at V came to 6 bases and at J to 3 bases, leaving 3 bases not matched to a gene. Germline CDR1 reads GTSNPN; CDR2 reads SVGIG (reference sequence). This CDR3 is 12 amino acids long. The CDR3 loop reads CACRDRVYEQYF. DNA of the CDR3: TGTGCCTGCCGGGACAGGGTCTACGAGCAGTACTTC.

This chain connects TRBV19 to TRBJ2-4; TRBD1 matches at 8 bases. V lost 6 bases to trimming and J lost 1 base; unmatched junction nucleotides: 14. Germline assignment: CDR1 LNHDA and CDR2 SQIVND (reference sequence). The CDR3 covers 18 residues. CDR3 amino acids: CASSKASMGDRAKNIQYF. Written as DNA, the CDR3 is TGTGCCAGTAGCAAGGCTAGTATGGGGGACAGGGCCAAAAACATTCAGTACTTC.

This sequence joins TRBV6-4 and TRBJ2-6; 7 nucleotides align to TRBD1. This CDR3 contains 17 residues. CDR1 is MRHNA, CDR2 SNTAGT, per germline. After removal of 6 bases from V and 0 bases from J, the junction contained 8 bases not matched to a gene. CDR3 protein: CASREMDRSSGANVLTF. CDR3 nucleotides: TGTGCCAGCAGAGAAATGGACAGGAGCTCTGGGGCCAACGTCCTGACTTTC.

This chain uses TRBV27 with TRBJ2-7, with D tentatively TRBD2 (5 bases). The CDR3 spans 13 residues. Looked up from germline, CDR1 is MNHEY and CDR2 is SMNVEV (reference sequence). V was trimmed by 6 bases and J by 0 bases, leaving 9 bases between them. The CDR3 sequence is CASRPLASYEQYF. Written as DNA, the CDR3 is TGTGCCAGCAGACCCCTAGCCTCCTACGAGCAGTACTTC.

The J gene is TRBJ1-1, the V gene TRBV24-1, with D perhaps matching TRBD1 (6 bases). The CDR3 has 14 residues. CDR1 KGHDR and CDR2 SFDVKD come from the germline V gene. With 3 bases removed from V and 1 base from J, the gap between germline ends came to 8 bases. The CDR3 reads CATSDRGGNTEAFF. The DNA for the CDR3 is TGTGCCACCAGTGATAGGGGGGGGAACACTGAAGCTTTCTTT.

This clone was picked up a small number of times. The V and J genes are TRBV4-1 and TRBJ1-5; TRBD1 agrees at 9 bases. The germline gives CDR1 MGHRA, CDR2 YSYEKL. After removal of 1 base from V and 4 bases from J, the junction contained 2 bases not matched to a gene. The CDR3 runs to 15 residues. CDR3 sequence: CASSQGTGANQPQHF. In DNA form, the CDR3 reads TGCGCCAGCAGCCAAGGGACAGGGGCGAATCAGCCCCAGCATTTT.

The chain carries TRBV5-4 and TRBJ2-2, with 12 positions matching TRBD2. Per germline, CDR1 SGHNT and CDR2 YYREEE (reference sequence). Trimming cost V 1 base and J 6 bases; bases outside gene matches: 7. The CDR3 extends over 17 amino acids. The CDR3 protein is CASSLLLAGGQPGELFF. The CDR3 DNA sequence: TGTGCCAGCAGCTTGTTGCTAGCGGGGGGGCAACCCGGGGAGCTGTTTTTT.

V gene TRBV6-5 combines with J gene TRBJ2-3; 9 bases map to TRBD2. V shed 10 bases, J shed 1 base, and the junction held 6 bases outside the gene matches. The germline gives CDR1 MNHEY, CDR2 SVGAGI. This CDR3 has 14 amino acids. In DNA, the CDR3 is TGTGCCATGTCGGGACTAGCAGGCACAGATACGCAGTATTTT. This codes for CAMSGLAGTDTQYF.

CDR3 residues: CASSLMAARGTQYF. CDR3 in DNA: TGTGCCAGCAGCTTGATGGCAGCAAGGGGGACCCAGTACTTC. This chain links TRBV5-5 with TRBJ2-5; TRBD1 is a possible D gene (5 bases). Germline CDR1 is SGHKS and CDR2 is YYEKEE (reference sequence). CDR3 length equals 14 residues. V lost 1 base to trimming and J lost 7 bases, with 14 bases between them.